Presented here are 24 T cell receptor beta chains from one specimen sequenced in a study of Tregs in tolerant kidney transplant recipients. Produced via immunoSEQ multiplex PCR; TCRdb's table is partial and in-frame only. The repertoire consists of about 240,000 clones, with 80% to 85% occurring once and the leading ten covering less than 0.75%. The sample was CD4+ T cells from blood. These receptors originate from a human donor in good health.

J is TRBJ2-3 and V is TRBV5-8; D could derive from TRBD1 or TRBD2 (7 bases each). Germline V lookup: CDR1 SGHTS, CDR2 YDEGEE. This CDR3 is built from 15 residues. V was shortened by 4 bases and J by 3 bases, with 15 bases between the two germline ends. DNA for the CDR3: TGTGCCAGCAGCCCAAGACAGGGAGGGACAGATACGCAGTATTTT. Translation: CASSPRQGGTDTQYF.

V gene TRBV6-5 combines with J gene TRBJ1-5; possible D gene TRBD1, 5 bases. Trimming cost V 8 bases and J 5 bases, with 10 bases left between them. The V gene's germline CDR1 is MNHEY and CDR2 SVGAGI. The CDR3 length is 12 residues. CDR3 in DNA: TGTGCCAGCGGGGACTTGGATCAGCCCCAGCATTTT. It translates to CASGDLDQPQHF.

This clone has just one count. The J gene is TRBJ2-1, the V gene TRBV7-9, with D unresolved. Trimming shortened V by 1 base and J by 3 bases, and 10 bases separated the two germline ends. The V gene's germline CDR1 is SEHNR and CDR2 FQNEAQ (reference sequence). The CDR3 has 15 amino acids. CDR3 protein: CASSLGGIFYNEQFF. DNA for the CDR3: TGTGCCAGCAGCTTAGGAGGAATTTTCTACAATGAGCAGTTCTTC.

The V and J genes are TRBV7-9 and TRBJ2-1; 13 positions match TRBD2. The J segment lost 5 bases and the V segment lost 5 bases, leaving 3 bases of the junction unmatched. Germline values: CDR1 SEHNR, CDR2 FQNEAQ (reference sequence). The CDR3 totals 15 residues. The CDR3 loop is CASSTSGGADNEQFF. DNA of the CDR3: TGTGCCAGCAGCACTAGCGGGGGGGCTGACAATGAGCAGTTCTTC.

The chain employs TRBV6-5 and TRBJ1-2; 7 nucleotides agree with TRBD1. J lost 11 bases, V lost 8 bases, and 17 bases had no gene match. The CDR3 loop spans 14 amino acids. Germline V gives CDR1 MNHEY, CDR2 SVGAGI. This chain's CDR3 is CASRRTGKGAGYTF. CDR3 in DNA: TGTGCCAGCCGACGGACGGGAAAGGGGGCGGGGTACACCTTC.

This chain uses TRBV6-5 with TRBJ1-1; D is perhaps TRBD1 (5 bases). Per germline, CDR1 MNHEY and CDR2 SVGAGI. The CDR3 extends over 13 amino acids. V was shortened by 6 bases and J by 6 bases, with 14 bases between the two germline ends. CDR3 nucleotide sequence: TGTGCCAGCAGAAAAGAAGGGGCCCCTGAAGCTTTCTTT. The encoded protein is CASRKEGAPEAFF.

The chain is built from TRBV6-1 and TRBJ2-7, with TRBD1 as a possible D gene (5 bases). Per the germline V gene, CDR1 is MNHNS and CDR2 is SASEGT. This CDR3 has 15 amino acids. V lost 3 bases, J lost 3 bases, and 15 bases lay in between. CDR3 region: CASSERQGAYYEQYF. The CDR3 coding sequence is TGTGCCAGCAGTGAGAGGCAGGGCGCCTACTACGAGCAGTACTTC.

The J gene is TRBJ2-1, the V gene TRBV19, with 11 bases lining up with TRBD1. Germline CDR1 LNHDA, CDR2 SQIVND (reference sequence). CDR3 length: 14 amino acids. V shed 3 bases, J shed 9 bases, and the junction held 4 bases outside the gene matches. The CDR3 reads CASSIGGQGAEQFF. CDR3 nucleotides: TGTGCCAGTAGTATTGGCGGACAGGGGGCTGAGCAGTTCTTC.

This sequence joins TRBV5-1 and TRBJ1-1; maybe TRBD1 (6 bases). V was clipped by 1 base and J by 3 bases, with 13 bases between them. CDR1 is SGHRS, CDR2 YFSETQ, per germline. This CDR3 contains 15 residues. CDR3 sequence: CASSLTQRGDTEAFF. DNA of the CDR3: TGCGCCAGCAGCTTGACGCAGAGGGGGGACACTGAAGCTTTCTTT.

The chain joins TRBV7-9 to TRBJ1-2; possibly TRBD1 for D (6 bases). Germline lookup yields CDR1 SEHNR and CDR2 FQNEAQ (reference sequence). Trimming took off 2 bases at V and 10 bases at J, with 8 bases between the two ends. The CDR3 length is 11 residues. The DNA for the CDR3 is TGTGCCAGCAGCTTAAAGGGGGACTACACCTTC. Protein sequence: CASSLKGDYTF.

The chain recombines TRBV19 with TRBJ1-6, with D unclear. Germline V gene lookup returns CDR1 LNHDA and CDR2 SQIVND (reference sequence). The CDR3 has 13 residues. The V end lost 7 bases, the J end lost 13 bases, and 17 bases lay between the germline ends. In DNA form, the CDR3 reads TGTGCCAGTAAAATTGCTGGCCCTGGTCCCCTCCACTTT. This encodes CASKIAGPGPLHF.

V and J are TRBV6-1 and TRBJ1-5, with 8 positions matching TRBD1. Germline trimming cut 4 bases from V and 10 bases from J; bases unmatched to any gene: 12. Germline values: CDR1 MNHNS, CDR2 SASEGT. The CDR3 length is 15 residues. The CDR3 region is CASSGQGSLLRPQHF. The DNA for the CDR3 is TGTGCCAGCAGTGGACAGGGGTCCCTCCTAAGACCCCAGCATTTT.

The CDR3: CASSRGTPAYEQYF. CDR3 in DNA: TGTGCCAGCTCTCGGGGGACACCGGCCTACGAGCAGTACTTC. The genes are TRBV18 and TRBJ2-7; D is perhaps TRBD1 or TRBD2 (6 bases each). Germline CDR1 reads KGHSH; CDR2 reads LQKENI. V was trimmed by 6 bases and J by 2 bases, leaving 14 bases between them. The CDR3 totals 14 residues.

This clone has a single count. This chain joins TRBV10-3 and TRBJ2-3; D perhaps matches TRBD2 (6 bases). V lost 9 bases to trimming and J lost 2 bases, with 18 bases between them. Germline CDR1 and CDR2: ENHRY and SYGVKD. This CDR3 contains 15 residues. In nucleotides, the CDR3 is TGTGCCATTTCGGTGGAGGGGTTGTTCACAGATACGCAGTATTTT. Translation gives CAISVEGLFTDTQYF.

V usage is TRBV19 and J usage is TRBJ2-3; D may be TRBD2 (6 bases). The CDR3 extends over 15 amino acids. In germline, CDR1 is LNHDA, CDR2 SQIVND (reference sequence). V was clipped by 5 bases and J by 6 bases, with 18 bases between them. The CDR3 DNA reads as TGTGCCAGTAGTGTCCGTTTCGGGAGTTTGGATACGCAGTATTTT. Amino acids: CASSVRFGSLDTQYF.

The gene calls are TRBV30 and TRBJ1-6; TRBD1 matches at 8 bases. This CDR3 is 13 amino acids long. Trimming at V came to 0 bases and at J to 10 bases, leaving 2 bases not matched to a gene. Germline CDR1 and CDR2: GTSNPN and SVGIG (reference sequence). The CDR3 loop is CAWSVRTGSPLHF. The CDR3 bases are TGTGCCTGGAGTGTTCGGACAGGGTCACCCCTCCACTTT.

The rearrangement links TRBV6-1 to TRBJ1-1, with D possibly matching TRBD1 (5 bases). Germline CDR1 and CDR2: MNHNS and SASEGT. The CDR3 runs to 12 residues. Trimming removed 8 bases at V and 7 bases at J, with 14 bases between. In DNA, the CDR3 is TGTGCCAGCGAAAGGGGAAAAAGTGAAGCTTTCTTT. It specifies CASERGKSEAFF.

V and J are TRBV6-5 and TRBJ2-2; D unclear. The CDR3 has 15 amino acids. Germline CDR1 MNHEY, CDR2 SVGAGI. The V end was cut by 2 bases, the J end by 7 bases, with 14 bases between. CDR3 residues: CASSYATGGNGELFF. For the CDR3, the DNA is TGTGCCAGCAGTTACGCGACGGGTGGAAACGGGGAGCTGTTTTTT.

V and J are TRBV5-4 and TRBJ2-5; 9 bases align to TRBD1. V trimming: 0 bases; J trimming: 6 bases; junction bases outside the gene matches: 6. This CDR3 region has 15 residues. CDR1 is SGHNT, CDR2 YYREEE, per germline (reference sequence). The CDR3 reads CASSLDRGLGKTQYF. CDR3 coding DNA: TGTGCCAGCAGCTTGGACAGGGGGCTTGGAAAGACCCAGTACTTC.

The chain uses TRBV27 and TRBJ1-2; TRBD1 agrees at 7 bases. The CDR3 extends over 19 amino acids. Germline CDR1 is MNHEY and CDR2 is SMNVEV (reference sequence). V trimming: 6 bases; J trimming: 2 bases; junction bases outside the gene matches: 21. CDR3: CASSGRLVAGGRYNYGYTF. The CDR3 nucleotides are TGTGCCAGCAGCGGGCGGTTGGTGGCAGGGGGAAGATACAACTATGGCTACACCTTC.

The rearrangement uses TRBV7-2 and TRBJ1-5; D gene unclear. This CDR3 is built from 14 residues. Trimming left V 5 bases short and J 7 bases short, with 15 bases between. Germline values: CDR1 SGHTA, CDR2 FQGNSA. The CDR3 DNA is TGTGCCAGCAGCCTTCCCCGAGGGAGACAGCCCCAGCATTTT. Residues: CASSLPRGRQPQHF.

This chain uses TRBV11-2 with TRBJ1-4; 8 bases are a match to TRBD1. This CDR3 is 15 amino acids long. The ends lost 2 bases at V and 7 bases at J; junction bases unmatched: 6. Germline-derived CDR1 and CDR2 are SGHAT and FQNNGV. In DNA form, the CDR3 reads TGTGCCAGCAGCTTAAGGCGCCAGGGGGCTGAAAAACTGTTTTTT. Amino acid sequence: CASSLRRQGAEKLFF.

The chain employs TRBV9 and TRBJ2-1; 8 nucleotides align to TRBD2. CDR1 and CDR2 from the germline V gene are SGDLS and YYNGEE. V lost 0 bases, J lost 11 bases, and 1 base stayed unmatched. This CDR3 has 12 residues. The CDR3 DNA sequence: TGTGCCAGCAGCGTAGCGGGGGGGAAGCAGTTCTTC. Protein sequence: CASSVAGGKQFF.

V usage is TRBV7-2 and J usage is TRBJ2-5; 7 bases fit TRBD2. Per germline, CDR1 SGHTA and CDR2 FQGNSA. The CDR3 has 15 residues. The trim removed 6 bases at V and 3 bases at J, leaving 10 bases unmatched. CDR3 protein: CASSTARDYEETQYF. In DNA form, the CDR3 reads TGTGCCAGCAGTACAGCTCGGGACTACGAAGAGACCCAGTACTTC.